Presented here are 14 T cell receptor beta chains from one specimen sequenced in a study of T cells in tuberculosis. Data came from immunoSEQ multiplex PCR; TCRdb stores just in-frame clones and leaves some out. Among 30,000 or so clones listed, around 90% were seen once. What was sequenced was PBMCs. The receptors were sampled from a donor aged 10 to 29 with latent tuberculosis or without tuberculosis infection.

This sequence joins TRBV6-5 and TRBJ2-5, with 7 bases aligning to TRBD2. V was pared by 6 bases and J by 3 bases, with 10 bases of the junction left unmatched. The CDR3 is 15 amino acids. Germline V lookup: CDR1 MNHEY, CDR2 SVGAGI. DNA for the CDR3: TGTGCCAGCAGCCCACTGACAGCGGGGAAAGAGACCCAGTACTTC. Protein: CASSPLTAGKETQYF.

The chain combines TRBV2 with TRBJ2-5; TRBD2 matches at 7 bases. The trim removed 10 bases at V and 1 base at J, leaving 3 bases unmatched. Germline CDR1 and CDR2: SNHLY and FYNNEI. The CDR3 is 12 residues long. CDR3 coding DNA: TGTGCCACCGGACTAGGCCAAGAGACCCAGTACTTC. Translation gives CATGLGQETQYF.

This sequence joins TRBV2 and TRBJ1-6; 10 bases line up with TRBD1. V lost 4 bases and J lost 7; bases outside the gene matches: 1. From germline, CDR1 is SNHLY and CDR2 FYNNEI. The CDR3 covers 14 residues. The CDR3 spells CASSGGQGNSPLHF. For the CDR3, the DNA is TGTGCCAGCAGTGGGGGACAGGGGAATTCACCCCTCCACTTT.

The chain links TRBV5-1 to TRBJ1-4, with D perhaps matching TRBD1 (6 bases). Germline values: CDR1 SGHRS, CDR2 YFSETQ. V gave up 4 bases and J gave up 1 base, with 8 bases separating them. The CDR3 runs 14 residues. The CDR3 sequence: CASSRTETNEKLFF. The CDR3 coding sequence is TGCGCCAGCAGCCGGACAGAAACTAATGAAAAACTGTTTTTT.

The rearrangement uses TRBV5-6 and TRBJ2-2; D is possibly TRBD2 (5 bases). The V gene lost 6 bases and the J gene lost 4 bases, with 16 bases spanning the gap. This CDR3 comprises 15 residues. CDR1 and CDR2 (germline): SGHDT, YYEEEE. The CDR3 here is CASIPFPGFTGELFF. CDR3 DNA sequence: TGTGCCAGCATTCCTTTTCCGGGGTTCACCGGGGAGCTGTTTTTT.

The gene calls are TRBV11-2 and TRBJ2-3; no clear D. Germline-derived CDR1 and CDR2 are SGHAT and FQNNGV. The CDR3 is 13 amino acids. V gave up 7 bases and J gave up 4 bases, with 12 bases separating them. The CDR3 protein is CASTSLPPDTQYF. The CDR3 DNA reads TGTGCCAGCACCTCCCTCCCCCCAGATACGCAGTATTTT.

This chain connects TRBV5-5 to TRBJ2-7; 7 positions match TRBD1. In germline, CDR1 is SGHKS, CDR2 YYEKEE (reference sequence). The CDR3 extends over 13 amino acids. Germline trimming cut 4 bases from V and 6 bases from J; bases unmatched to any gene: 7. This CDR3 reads CASSIRQGFEQYF. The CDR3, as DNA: TGTGCCAGCAGCATCCGACAGGGTTTCGAGCAGTACTTC.

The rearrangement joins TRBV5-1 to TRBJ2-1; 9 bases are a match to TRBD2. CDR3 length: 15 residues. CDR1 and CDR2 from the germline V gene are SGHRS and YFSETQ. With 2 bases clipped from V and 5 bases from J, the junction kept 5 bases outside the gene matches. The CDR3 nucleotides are TGCGCCAGCAGCTTAGTCTTAGCGGGGGACAATGAGCAGTTCTTC. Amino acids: CASSLVLAGDNEQFF. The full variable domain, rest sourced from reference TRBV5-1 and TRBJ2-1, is KAGVTQTPRYLIKTRGQQVTLSCSPISGHRSVSWYQQTPGQGLQFLFEYFSETQRNKGNFPGRFSGRQFSNSRSEMNVSTLELGDSALYLCASSLVLAGDNEQFFGPGTRLTVL.

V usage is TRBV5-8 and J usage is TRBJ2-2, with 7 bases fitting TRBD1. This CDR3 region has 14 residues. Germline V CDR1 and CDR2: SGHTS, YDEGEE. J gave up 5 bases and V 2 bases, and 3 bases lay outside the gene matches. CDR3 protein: CASSLRQGTGELFF. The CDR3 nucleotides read TGTGCCAGCAGCTTAAGACAGGGAACCGGGGAGCTGTTTTTT.

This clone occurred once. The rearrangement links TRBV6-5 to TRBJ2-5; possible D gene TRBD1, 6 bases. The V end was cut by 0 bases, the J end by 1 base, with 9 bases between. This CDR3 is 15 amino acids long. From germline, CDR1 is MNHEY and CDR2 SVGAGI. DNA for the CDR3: TGTGCCAGCAGTTACTCGAGGGGGACCCAAGAGACCCAGTACTTC. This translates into CASSYSRGTQETQYF.

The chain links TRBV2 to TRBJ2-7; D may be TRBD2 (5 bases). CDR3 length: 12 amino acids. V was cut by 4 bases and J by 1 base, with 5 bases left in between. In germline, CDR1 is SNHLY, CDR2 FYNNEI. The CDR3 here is CASSAGSYEQYF. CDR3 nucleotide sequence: TGTGCCAGCAGTGCGGGATCCTACGAGCAGTACTTC.

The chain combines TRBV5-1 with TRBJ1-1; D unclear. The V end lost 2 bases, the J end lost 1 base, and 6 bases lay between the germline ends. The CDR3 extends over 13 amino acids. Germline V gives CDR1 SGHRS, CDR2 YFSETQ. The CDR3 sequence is CASSFAGNTEAFF. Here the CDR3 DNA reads TGCGCCAGCAGCTTTGCGGGGAACACTGAAGCTTTCTTT.

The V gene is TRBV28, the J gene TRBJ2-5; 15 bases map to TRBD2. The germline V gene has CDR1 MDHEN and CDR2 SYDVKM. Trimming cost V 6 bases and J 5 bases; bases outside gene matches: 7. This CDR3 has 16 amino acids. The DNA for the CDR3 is TGTGCCAGCAGGGGACTAGCGGGGGGACTGCTGGAGACCCAGTACTTC. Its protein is CASRGLAGGLLETQYF.

This CDR3 is CASRGTGARGTPLHF. The CDR3 nucleotides are TGTGCCAGCAGGGGGACAGGGGCCAGGGGGACACCCCTCCACTTT. The J gene is TRBJ1-6, the V gene TRBV28; 10 bases are shared with TRBD1. This CDR3 spans 15 amino acids. Germline CDR1 and CDR2: MDHEN and SYDVKM. Trimming took 6 bases from V and 11 from J; bases not matched to a gene: 10.